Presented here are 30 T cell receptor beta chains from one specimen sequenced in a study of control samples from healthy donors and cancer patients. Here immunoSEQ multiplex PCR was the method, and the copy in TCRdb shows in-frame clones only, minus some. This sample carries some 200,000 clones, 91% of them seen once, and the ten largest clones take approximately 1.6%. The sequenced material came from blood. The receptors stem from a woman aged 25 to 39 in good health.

The CDR3 region is CSVEGDHYNEQFF. The CDR3 coding sequence is TGCAGCGTTGAGGGGGACCATTACAATGAGCAGTTCTTC. V gene TRBV29-1 combines with J gene TRBJ2-1; TRBD1 or TRBD2 may be the D gene (5 bases each). With 3 bases removed from V and 4 bases from J, the gap between germline ends came to 10 bases. Germline values: CDR1 SQVTM, CDR2 ANQGSEA. The CDR3 runs 13 residues.

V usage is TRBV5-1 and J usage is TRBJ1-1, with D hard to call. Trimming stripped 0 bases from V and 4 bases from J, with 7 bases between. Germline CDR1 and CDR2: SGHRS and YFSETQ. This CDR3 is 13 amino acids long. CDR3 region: CASSLASATEAFF. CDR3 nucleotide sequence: TGCGCCAGCAGCTTGGCGTCGGCCACTGAAGCTTTCTTT.

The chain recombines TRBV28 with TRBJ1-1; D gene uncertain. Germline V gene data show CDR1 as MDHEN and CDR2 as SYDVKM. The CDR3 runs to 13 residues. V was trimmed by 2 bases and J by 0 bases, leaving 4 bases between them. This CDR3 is CASSLQLNTEAFF. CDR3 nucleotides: TGTGCCAGCAGTTTACAACTGAACACTGAAGCTTTCTTT.

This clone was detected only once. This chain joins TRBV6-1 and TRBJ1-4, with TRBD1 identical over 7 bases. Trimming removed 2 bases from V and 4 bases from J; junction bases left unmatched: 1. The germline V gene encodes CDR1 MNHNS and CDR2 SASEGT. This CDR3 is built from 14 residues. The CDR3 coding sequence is TGTGCCAGCAGTGAAAACAGGGGTAATGAAAAACTGTTTTTT. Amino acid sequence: CASSENRGNEKLFF.

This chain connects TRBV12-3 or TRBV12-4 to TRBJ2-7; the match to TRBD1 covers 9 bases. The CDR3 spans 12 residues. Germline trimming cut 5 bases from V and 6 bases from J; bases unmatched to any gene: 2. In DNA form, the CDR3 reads TGTGCCAGCAGTGACAGGGGGGTCGAGCAGTACTTC. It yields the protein CASSDRGVEQYF.

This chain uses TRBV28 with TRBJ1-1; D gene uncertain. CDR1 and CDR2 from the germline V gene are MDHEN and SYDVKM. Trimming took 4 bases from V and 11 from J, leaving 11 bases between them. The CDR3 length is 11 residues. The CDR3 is CASSYIGEAFF. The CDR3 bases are TGTGCCAGCAGTTACATAGGAGAGGCTTTCTTT.

The CDR3 region has the DNA TGTGCCAGCAGTGACTCTAGCGGGAGGTACGAGCAGTACTTC. Translation: CASSDSSGRYEQYF. This chain joins TRBV6-4 and TRBJ2-7, with TRBD2 matching 10 bases. CDR3 length equals 14 residues. Germline CDR1 reads MRHNA; CDR2 reads SNTAGT. The junction had 0 bases not matched to a gene; V was cut back by 0 bases and J by 4 bases.

The CDR3 DNA sequence: TGTGCCTGGAGTGTTACCGGGGAGCAGCAGTACTTC. Its protein is CAWSVTGEQQYF. V is TRBV30 and J is TRBJ2-7; the D gene is possibly TRBD2 (5 bases). V was trimmed by 0 bases and J by 8 bases, leaving 11 bases between them. The CDR3 consists of 12 residues. Germline V gene data show CDR1 as GTSNPN and CDR2 as SVGIG (reference sequence).

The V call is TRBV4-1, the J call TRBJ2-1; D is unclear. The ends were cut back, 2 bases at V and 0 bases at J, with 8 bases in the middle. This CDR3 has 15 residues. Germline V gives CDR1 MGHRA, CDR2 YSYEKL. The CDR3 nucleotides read TGCGCCAGCAGCCAACCAGCGAGCTCCTACAATGAGCAGTTCTTC. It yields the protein CASSQPASSYNEQFF.

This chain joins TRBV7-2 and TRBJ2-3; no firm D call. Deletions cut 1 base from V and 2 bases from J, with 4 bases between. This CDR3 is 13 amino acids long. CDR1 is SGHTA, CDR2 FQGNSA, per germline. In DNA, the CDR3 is TGTGCCAGCAGCTTAGGCCACACAGATACGCAGTATTTT. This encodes CASSLGHTDTQYF.

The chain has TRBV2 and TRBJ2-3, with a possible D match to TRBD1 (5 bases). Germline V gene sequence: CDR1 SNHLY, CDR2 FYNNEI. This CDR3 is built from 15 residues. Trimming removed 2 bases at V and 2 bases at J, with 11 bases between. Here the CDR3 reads CASSEFAGITDTQYF. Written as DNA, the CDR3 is TGTGCCAGCAGTGAATTCGCAGGGATCACAGATACGCAGTATTTT. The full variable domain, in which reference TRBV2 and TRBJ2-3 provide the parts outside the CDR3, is EPEVTQTPSHQVTQMGQEVILRCVPISNHLYFYWYRQILGQKVEFLVSFYNNEISEKSEIFDDQFSVERPDGSNFTLKIRSTKLEDSAMYFCASSEFAGITDTQYFGPGTRLTVL.

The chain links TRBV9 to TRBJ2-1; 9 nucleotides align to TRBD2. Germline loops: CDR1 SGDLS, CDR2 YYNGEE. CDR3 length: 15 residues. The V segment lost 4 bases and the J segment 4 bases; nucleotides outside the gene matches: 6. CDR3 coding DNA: TGTGCCAGCAGCCCCCTAGCGGGATATTACAATGAGCAGTTCTTC. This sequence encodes CASSPLAGYYNEQFF.

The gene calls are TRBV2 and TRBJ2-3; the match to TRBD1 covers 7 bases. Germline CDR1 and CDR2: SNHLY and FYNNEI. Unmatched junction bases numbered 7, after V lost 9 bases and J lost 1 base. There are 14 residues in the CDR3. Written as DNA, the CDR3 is TGTGCCAGTCCGGACAGGTTCCGCACAGATACGCAGTATTTT. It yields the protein CASPDRFRTDTQYF. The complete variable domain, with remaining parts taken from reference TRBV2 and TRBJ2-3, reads EPEVTQTPSHQVTQMGQEVILRCVPISNHLYFYWYRQILGQKVEFLVSFYNNEISEKSEIFDDQFSVERPDGSNFTLKIRSTKLEDSAMYFCASPDRFRTDTQYFGPGTRLTVL.

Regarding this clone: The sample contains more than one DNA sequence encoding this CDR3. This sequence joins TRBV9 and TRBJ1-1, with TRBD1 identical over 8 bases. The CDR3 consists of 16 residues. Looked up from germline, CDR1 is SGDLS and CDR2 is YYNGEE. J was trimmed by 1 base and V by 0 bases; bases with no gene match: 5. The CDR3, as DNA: TGTGCCAGCAGCGTAGGCCAGGGGGCAGGGAACACTGAAGCTTTCTTT. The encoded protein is CASSVGQGAGNTEAFF.

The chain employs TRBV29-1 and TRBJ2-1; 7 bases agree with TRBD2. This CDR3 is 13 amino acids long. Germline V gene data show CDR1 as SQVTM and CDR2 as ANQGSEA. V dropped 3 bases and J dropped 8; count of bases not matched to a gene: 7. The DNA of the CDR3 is TGCAGCGTTGATAGGGGCGGGAGTCATGAGCAGTTCTTC. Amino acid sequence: CSVDRGGSHEQFF.

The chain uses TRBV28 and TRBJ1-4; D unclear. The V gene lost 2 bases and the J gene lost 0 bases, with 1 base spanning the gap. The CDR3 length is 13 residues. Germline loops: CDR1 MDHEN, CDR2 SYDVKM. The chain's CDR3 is CASSLTTNEKLFF. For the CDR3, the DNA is TGTGCCAGCAGTTTAACAACTAATGAAAAACTGTTTTTT.

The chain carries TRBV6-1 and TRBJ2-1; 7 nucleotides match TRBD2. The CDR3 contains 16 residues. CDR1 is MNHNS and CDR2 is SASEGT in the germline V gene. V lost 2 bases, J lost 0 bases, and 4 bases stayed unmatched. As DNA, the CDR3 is TGTGCCAGCAGTGAATATTGGGACTACTCCTACAATGAGCAGTTCTTC. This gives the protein CASSEYWDYSYNEQFF.

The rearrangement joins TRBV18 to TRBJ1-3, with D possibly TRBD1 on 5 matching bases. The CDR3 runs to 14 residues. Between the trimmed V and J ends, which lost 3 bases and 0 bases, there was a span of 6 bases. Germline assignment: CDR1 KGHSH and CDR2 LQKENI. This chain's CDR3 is CASSPGTSGNTIYF. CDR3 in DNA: TGTGCCAGCTCACCCGGGACCTCTGGAAACACCATATATTTT.

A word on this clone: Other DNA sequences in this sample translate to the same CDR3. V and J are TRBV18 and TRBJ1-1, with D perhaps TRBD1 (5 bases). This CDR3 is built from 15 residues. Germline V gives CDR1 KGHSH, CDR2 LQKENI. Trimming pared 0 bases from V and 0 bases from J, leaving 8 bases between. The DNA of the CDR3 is TGTGCCAGCTCACCACCGGCAGGGATGAACACTGAAGCTTTCTTT. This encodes CASSPPAGMNTEAFF.

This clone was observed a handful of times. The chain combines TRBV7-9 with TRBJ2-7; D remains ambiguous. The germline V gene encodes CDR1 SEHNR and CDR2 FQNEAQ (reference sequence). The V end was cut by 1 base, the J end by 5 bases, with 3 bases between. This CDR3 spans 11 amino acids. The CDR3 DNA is TGTGCCAGCAGCTTAGTCCACGAGCAGTACTTC. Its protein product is CASSLVHEQYF. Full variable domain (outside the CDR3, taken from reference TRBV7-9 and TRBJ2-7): DTGVSQNPRHKITKRGQNVTFRCDPISEHNRLYWYRQTLGQGPEFLTYFQNEAQLEKSRLLSDRFSAERPKGSFSTLEIQRTEQGDSAMYLCASSLVHEQYFGPGTRLTVT.

The CDR3 is CASSADREYEQYF. CDR3 coding DNA: TGTGCCAGCAGTGCAGACAGGGAGTACGAGCAGTACTTC. The rearrangement joins TRBV27 to TRBJ2-7; TRBD1 agrees at 7 bases. The junction had 5 bases not matched to a gene; V was cut back by 5 bases and J by 4 bases. Germline CDR1 is MNHEY and CDR2 is SMNVEV (reference sequence). The CDR3 has 13 residues.

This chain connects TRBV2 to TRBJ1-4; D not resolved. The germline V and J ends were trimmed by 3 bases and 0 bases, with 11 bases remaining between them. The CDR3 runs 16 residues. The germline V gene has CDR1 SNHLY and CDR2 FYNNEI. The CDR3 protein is CASSEGGIATNEKLFF. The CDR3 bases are TGTGCCAGCAGTGAGGGCGGAATAGCAACTAATGAAAAACTGTTTTTT. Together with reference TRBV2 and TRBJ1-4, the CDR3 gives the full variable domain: EPEVTQTPSHQVTQMGQEVILRCVPISNHLYFYWYRQILGQKVEFLVSFYNNEISEKSEIFDDQFSVERPDGSNFTLKIRSTKLEDSAMYFCASSEGGIATNEKLFFGSGTQLSVL.

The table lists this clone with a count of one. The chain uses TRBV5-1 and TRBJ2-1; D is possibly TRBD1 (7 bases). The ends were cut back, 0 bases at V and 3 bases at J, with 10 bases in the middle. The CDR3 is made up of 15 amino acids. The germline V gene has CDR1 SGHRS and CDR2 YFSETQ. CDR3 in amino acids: CASSLVQGGYNEQFF. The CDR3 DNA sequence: TGCGCCAGCAGCTTGGTCCAGGGGGGCTACAATGAGCAGTTCTTC.

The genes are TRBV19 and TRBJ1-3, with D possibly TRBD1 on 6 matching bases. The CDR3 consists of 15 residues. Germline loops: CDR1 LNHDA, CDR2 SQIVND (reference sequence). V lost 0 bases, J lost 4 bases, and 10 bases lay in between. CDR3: CASSIDTGFGNTIYF. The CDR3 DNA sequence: TGTGCCAGTAGTATAGATACAGGGTTCGGAAACACCATATATTTT.

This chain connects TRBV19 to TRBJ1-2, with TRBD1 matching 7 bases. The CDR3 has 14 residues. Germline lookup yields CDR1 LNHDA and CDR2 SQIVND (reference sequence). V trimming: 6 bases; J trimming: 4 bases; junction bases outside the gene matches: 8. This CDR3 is CASRETGTAYGYTF. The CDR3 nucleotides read TGTGCCAGTAGGGAGACAGGGACGGCCTATGGCTACACCTTC.

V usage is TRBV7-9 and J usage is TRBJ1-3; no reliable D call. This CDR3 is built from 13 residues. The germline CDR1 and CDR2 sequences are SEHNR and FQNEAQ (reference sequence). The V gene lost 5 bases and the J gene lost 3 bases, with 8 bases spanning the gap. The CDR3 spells CASSPGIGNTIYF. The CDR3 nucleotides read TGTGCCAGCAGCCCGGGAATTGGAAACACCATATATTTT. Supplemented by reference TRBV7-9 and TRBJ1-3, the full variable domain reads DTGVSQNPRHKITKRGQNVTFRCDPISEHNRLYWYRQTLGQGPEFLTYFQNEAQLEKSRLLSDRFSAERPKGSFSTLEIQRTEQGDSAMYLCASSPGIGNTIYFGEGSWLTVV.

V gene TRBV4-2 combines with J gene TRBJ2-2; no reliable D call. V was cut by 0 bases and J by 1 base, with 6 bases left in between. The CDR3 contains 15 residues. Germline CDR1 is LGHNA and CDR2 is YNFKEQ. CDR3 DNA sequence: TGTGCCAGCAGCCAAGATTTCGGGAACACCGGGGAGCTGTTTTTT. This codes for CASSQDFGNTGELFF.

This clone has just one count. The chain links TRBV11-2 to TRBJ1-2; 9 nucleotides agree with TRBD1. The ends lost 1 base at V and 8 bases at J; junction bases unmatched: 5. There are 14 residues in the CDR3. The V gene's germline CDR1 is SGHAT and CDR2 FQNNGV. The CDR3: CASSLVQGAWGYTF. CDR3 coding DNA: TGTGCCAGCAGCTTAGTACAGGGGGCTTGGGGCTACACCTTC.

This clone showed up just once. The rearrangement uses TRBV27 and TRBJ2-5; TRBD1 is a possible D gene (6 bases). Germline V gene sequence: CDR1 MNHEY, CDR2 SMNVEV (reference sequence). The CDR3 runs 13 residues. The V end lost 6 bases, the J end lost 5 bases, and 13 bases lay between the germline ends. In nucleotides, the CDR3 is TGTGCCAGCAGGAGTCAGGGGCGCGAGACCCAGTACTTC. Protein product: CASRSQGRETQYF.

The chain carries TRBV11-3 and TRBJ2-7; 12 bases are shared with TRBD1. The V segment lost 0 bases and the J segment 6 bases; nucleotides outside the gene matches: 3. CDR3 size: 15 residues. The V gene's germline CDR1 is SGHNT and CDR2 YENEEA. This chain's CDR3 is CASSLDGTGGSEQYF. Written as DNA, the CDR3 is TGTGCCAGCAGCTTAGACGGGACAGGGGGCTCCGAGCAGTACTTC.